The 20 T cell receptor beta chains presented below share a single source sample, sequenced in a study of T cells in localized non-small cell lung cancer. Sequencing was performed with immunoSEQ multiplex PCR; in TCRdb, only in-frame clones are kept and a portion is missing. The table records 45,000 to 65,000 clones, less than 85% of them present only once. The sequencing here drew on PBMCs, taken before any cancer treatment. The receptors here all came from a woman aged 35 to 70 with stage II lung adenocarcinoma.

A single count supports this clone. DNA of the CDR3: TGTGCCAGAACATCGGGGGGCGCCGGTGGCTACACCTTC. Its translation: CARTSGGAGGYTF. J is TRBJ1-2 and V is TRBV27; the D gene is possibly TRBD1 (6 bases). The CDR3 has 13 residues. The germline V gene has CDR1 MNHEY and CDR2 SMNVEV (reference sequence). The V and J ends lost 9 bases and 7 bases respectively, with 18 bases between them.

The CDR3 loop reads CASSRQGYNEQFF. The CDR3 nucleotides are TGTGCCAGCAGCCGGCAAGGGTACAATGAGCAGTTCTTC. This chain links TRBV4-2 with TRBJ2-1; D remains unclear. This CDR3 comprises 13 residues. Germline V gene sequence: CDR1 LGHNA, CDR2 YNFKEQ. Trimming took 4 bases from V and 4 from J, leaving 8 bases between them.

This sequence joins TRBV2 and TRBJ1-4; D is possibly TRBD1 (6 bases). CDR3 size: 15 residues. CDR1 and CDR2 from the germline V gene are SNHLY and FYNNEI. V was clipped by 6 bases and J by 3 bases, with 14 bases between them. The DNA of the CDR3 is TGTGCCAGCAGCCAGGACAGACTTTCTAATGAAAAACTGTTTTTT. Translated: CASSQDRLSNEKLFF.

Worth noting for this clone: The sample holds other DNA sequences that translate to the same CDR3. CDR3 protein: CASSQDRGRLPYGYTF. DNA for the CDR3: TGCGCCAGCAGCCAAGATAGGGGCAGATTGCCCTATGGCTACACCTTC. The chain links TRBV4-1 to TRBJ1-2, with D perhaps matching TRBD1 (5 bases). The CDR3 extends over 16 amino acids. The V and J ends lost 0 bases and 4 bases respectively, with 15 bases between them. Germline CDR1 reads MGHRA; CDR2 reads YSYEKL.

The gene calls are TRBV19 and TRBJ1-2, with 10 positions matching TRBD1. The germline gives CDR1 LNHDA, CDR2 SQIVND (reference sequence). The junction had 1 base not matched to a gene; V was cut back by 9 bases and J by 0 bases. The CDR3 covers 13 residues. CDR3 region: CASGQGANYGYTF. CDR3 sequence (DNA): TGTGCCAGCGGACAGGGGGCTAACTATGGCTACACCTTC.

The chain recombines TRBV28 with TRBJ2-3; the D gene is possibly TRBD2 (6 bases). Germline values: CDR1 MDHEN, CDR2 SYDVKM. Trimming removed 5 bases at V and 2 bases at J, with 23 bases between. The CDR3 covers 18 residues. For the CDR3, the DNA is TGTGCCAGCAGTACACTACCGGGGATAGCGGAGTCCACAGATACGCAGTATTTT. Its protein is CASSTLPGIAESTDTQYF.

The chain has TRBV10-3 and TRBJ2-3, with TRBD1 identical over 7 bases. V gave up 4 bases and J gave up 1 base; unmatched junction bases: 2. Germline values: CDR1 ENHRY, CDR2 SYGVKD. The CDR3 loop spans 14 amino acids. The CDR3 nucleotides read TGTGCCATCAGTGGACAGGGAGGCACAGATACGCAGTATTTT. This encodes CAISGQGGTDTQYF.

The chain carries TRBV6-6 and TRBJ1-4; TRBD1 agrees at 7 bases. The CDR3 runs to 14 residues. CDR1 and CDR2 from the germline V gene are MNHNY and SVGAGI (reference sequence). Trimming took 5 bases from V and 6 from J; bases not matched to a gene: 6. The CDR3 is CASSPRGGDEKLFF. The CDR3 DNA reads as TGTGCCAGCAGTCCCAGGGGGGGAGATGAAAAACTGTTTTTT.

V gene TRBV5-1 combines with J gene TRBJ2-1; TRBD1 matches 9 bases. The V gene's germline CDR1 is SGHRS and CDR2 YFSETQ. The CDR3 consists of 17 residues. J was trimmed by 3 bases and V by 4 bases; bases with no gene match: 11. The CDR3 region is CASSAGTGSFLYNEQFF. CDR3 nucleotide sequence: TGCGCCAGCAGCGCCGGGACAGGGTCTTTCCTCTACAATGAGCAGTTCTTC. The variable domain in full, with the rest retrieved from reference TRBV5-1 and TRBJ2-1, is KAGVTQTPRYLIKTRGQQVTLSCSPISGHRSVSWYQQTPGQGLQFLFEYFSETQRNKGNFPGRFSGRQFSNSRSEMNVSTLELGDSALYLCASSAGTGSFLYNEQFFGPGTRLTVL.

The V gene is TRBV28, the J gene TRBJ2-7, with 7 positions matching TRBD2. Looked up from germline, CDR1 is MDHEN and CDR2 is SYDVKM. With V trimmed by 5 bases and J by 3 bases, 10 bases remained unmatched. The CDR3 has 15 residues. The CDR3 here is CASSPPVGGIYEQYF. Here the CDR3 DNA reads TGTGCCAGCAGTCCCCCCGTGGGGGGGATCTACGAGCAGTACTTC.

V gene TRBV14 combines with J gene TRBJ2-3; 9 bases match TRBD1. This CDR3 is built from 16 residues. With 4 bases clipped from V and 3 bases from J, the junction kept 8 bases outside the gene matches. Germline CDR1 SGHDN, CDR2 FVKESK. CDR3 sequence (DNA): TGTGCCAGCAGCCCTTACAGGGGGCGCGAAACAGATACGCAGTATTTT. This codes for CASSPYRGRETDTQYF.

CDR3 DNA sequence: TGTGCCATCAGTGAGTCGCGGACGAACACCGGGGAGCTGTTTTTT. Translated, it gives CAISESRTNTGELFF. The chain recombines TRBV10-3 with TRBJ2-2; no reliable D call. The CDR3 runs to 15 residues. Germline assignment: CDR1 ENHRY and CDR2 SYGVKD. V dropped 0 bases and J dropped 0 bases, with 5 bases sitting between them.

The genes are TRBV7-2 and TRBJ2-7, with TRBD1 as a possible D gene (6 bases). The germline V gene has CDR1 SGHTA and CDR2 FQGNSA. With 5 bases removed from V and 3 bases from J, the gap between germline ends came to 11 bases. CDR3 length equals 13 residues. CDR3 DNA sequence: TGTGCCAGCAGCCCCGGACAGTTCTACGAGCAGTACTTC. Translated: CASSPGQFYEQYF.

The chain combines TRBV10-3 with TRBJ1-1; tentatively, D is TRBD1 (5 bases). CDR1 is ENHRY, CDR2 SYGVKD, per germline. Trimming cost V 0 bases and J 11 bases, with 16 bases left between them. The CDR3 runs to 14 residues. CDR3 in amino acids: CAISESREAGSAFF. In DNA form, the CDR3 reads TGTGCCATCAGTGAGTCTAGGGAGGCAGGGTCGGCTTTCTTT.

This chain uses TRBV5-1 with TRBJ2-7; weak D call: TRBD1 (5 bases). Germline V gene sequence: CDR1 SGHRS, CDR2 YFSETQ. The CDR3 is 13 residues long. The V gene lost 1 base and the J gene lost 1 base, with 6 bases spanning the gap. The CDR3 loop is CASSLTGSYEQYF. As DNA, the CDR3 is TGCGCCAGCAGCTTGACAGGATCCTACGAGCAGTACTTC. The full variable domain, with the rest looked up from reference TRBV5-1 and TRBJ2-7, is KAGVTQTPRYLIKTRGQQVTLSCSPISGHRSVSWYQQTPGQGLQFLFEYFSETQRNKGNFPGRFSGRQFSNSRSEMNVSTLELGDSALYLCASSLTGSYEQYFGPGTRLTVT.

Of note for this clone: Distinct nucleotide sequences in the sample also encode this CDR3. CDR3 loop: CASSLETGANVLTF. The CDR3 nucleotides read TGTGCCAGCAGCCTCGAGACCGGGGCCAACGTCCTGACTTTC. This chain uses TRBV28 with TRBJ2-6; D ambiguous. V lost 6 bases, J lost 4 bases, and 10 bases lay in between. This CDR3 spans 14 amino acids. CDR1 MDHEN and CDR2 SYDVKM come from the germline V gene.

By sample fraction, this clone is medium-sized (0.01 to 0.1%). V usage is TRBV30 and J usage is TRBJ1-2; the match to TRBD1 covers 9 bases. Germline CDR1 and CDR2: GTSNPN and SVGIG (reference sequence). The V gene end was trimmed by 3 bases and the J gene end by 4 bases; junction bases not matched to a gene: 6. The CDR3 totals 14 residues. The CDR3 is CAWRIQGAGYGYTF. The CDR3 region has the DNA TGTGCCTGGAGAATACAGGGGGCGGGCTATGGCTACACCTTC. The full variable domain, rest sourced from reference TRBV30 and TRBJ1-2, is SQTIHQWPATLVQPVGSPLSLECTVEGTSNPNLYWYRQAAGRGLQLLFYSVGIGQISSEVPQNLSASRPQDRQFILSSKKLLLSDSGFYLCAWRIQGAGYGYTFGSGTRLTVV.

The chain has TRBV7-6 and TRBJ2-7, with 9 bases matching TRBD1. The V gene's germline CDR1 is SGHVS and CDR2 FNYEAQ. The V segment lost 1 base and the J segment 5 bases; nucleotides outside the gene matches: 12. This CDR3 is 17 amino acids long. CDR3 sequence: CASSLGPGGTGIHEQYF. The CDR3 DNA reads TGTGCCAGCAGCTTAGGGCCAGGAGGGACAGGGATCCACGAGCAGTACTTC.

This clone has just one count. This chain joins TRBV19 and TRBJ2-5, with 7 bases lining up with TRBD1. V lost 4 bases, J lost 2 bases, and 7 bases stayed unmatched. The germline V gene has CDR1 LNHDA and CDR2 SQIVND (reference sequence). This CDR3 has 15 residues. CDR3 region: CASSTRQGMQETQYF. CDR3 DNA: TGTGCCAGTAGTACCCGACAGGGAATGCAAGAGACCCAGTACTTC.

Written as DNA, the CDR3 is TGTGCCAGAAGCCCGGGACAGGAGGTAGCTTTCTTT. This gives the protein CARSPGQEVAFF. This rearrangement joins TRBV5-3 to TRBJ1-1, with 8 bases aligning to TRBD1. TRBV5-3 is treated as an ORF (open reading frame) with a function not yet certain. J lost 10 bases, V lost 4 bases, and 6 bases had no gene match. The CDR3 is made up of 12 amino acids.